Listed below are T cell receptor beta chains from one sample, sequenced in a study of identical twins. MiXCR, run by TCRdb on the 5' RACE reads, gives a single entry per CDR3 protein. The sample lists about 530,000 distinct CDR3 sequences, about 15% occurring once. These records were also assigned to another study, of yellow fever vaccine responses in identical twins.

The sample was CD4+ T cells sorted from blood. The receptors stem from a woman aged 18-35 years in good health. The CDR3 runs from the conserved cysteine through the conserved F or W. A D gene is named only where the DNA matches it firmly. A row's size may be missing; if present it is once, few, many or a size class.

>-|13|TRBJ2-5|-|TRBV7-9
CASSLDRKETQYF
TGTGCCAGCAGCTTAGATCGGAAAGAGACCCAGTACTTC
>few|15|TRBJ2-5|-|TRBV27
CASSFYLGRPETQYF
TGTGCCAGCAGTTTCTACCTGGGACGACCCGAGACCCAGTACTTC
>few|15|TRBJ2-1|TRBD1|TRBV6-5
CASSYSRQGNNEQFF
TGTGCCAGCAGTTACTCGCGACAGGGCAACAATGAGCAGTTCTTC
>-|14|TRBJ2-2|-|TRBV14
CASSQAFNTGELFF
TGTGCCAGCAGCCAAGCCTTCAATACCGGGGAGCTGTTTTTT
>-|17|TRBJ2-1|-|TRBV5-1
CASSFSSLRSSYNEQFF
TGCGCCAGCAGCTTTTCCAGCCTCAGGAGCTCCTACAATGAGCAGTTCTTC
>few|11|TRBJ2-3|-|TRBV5-6
CASSMRDTQYF
TGTGCCAGCAGCATGCGGGATACGCAGTATTTT
>-|12|TRBJ2-3|-|TRBV7-3
CASSLTGSPQYF
TGTGCCAGCAGCCTAACAGGGTCCCCGCAGTATTTT
>-|17|TRBJ1-1|-|TRBV5-5
CASSPLPTKLMNTEAFF
TGTGCCAGCAGCCCCCTCCCTACCAAGTTAATGAACACTGAAGCTTTCTTT
>few|15|TRBJ2-2|TRBD1|TRBV6-2/TRBV6-3
CASRQGESNTGELFF
TGTGCCAGCCGCCAGGGGGAGAGCAACACCGGGGAGCTGTTTTTT
>many|13|TRBJ1-1|TRBD1|TRBV20-1
CSARTGANTEAFF
TGCAGTGCCAGGACAGGGGCGAACACTGAAGCTTTCTTT
>few|15|TRBJ1-3|-|TRBV7-8
CASTSYVAVGNTIYF
TGTGCCAGCACCTCTTATGTAGCAGTTGGAAACACCATATATTTT
>few|14|TRBJ2-3|-|TRBV28
CASSPLYGTDTQYF
TGTGCCAGCAGTCCCCTATATGGCACAGATACGCAGTATTTT
>-|17|TRBJ2-2|TRBD2|TRBV15
CATSVSSGRTPRGELFF
TGTGCCACCAGCGTCAGCAGCGGGAGGACCCCAAGGGGGGAGCTGTTTTTT
>-|18|TRBJ2-6|TRBD1|TRBV5-1
CASSTTGGSSSGANVLTF
TGCGCCAGCAGCACCACAGGGGGATCGAGCTCTGGGGCCAACGTCCTGACTTTC
>few|16|TRBJ2-1|TRBD2|TRBV5-6
CASSWTSGRSYNEQFF
TGTGCCAGCAGCTGGACTAGCGGGAGATCCTACAATGAGCAGTTCTTC
>few|14|TRBJ2-6|-|TRBV27
CASSSVSGANVLTF
TGTGCCAGCAGTTCGGTCTCTGGGGCCAACGTCCTGACTTTC
>few|15|TRBJ2-1|-|TRBV5-1
CASSKDDPAYNEQFF
TGCGCCAGCAGCAAGGACGACCCGGCCTACAATGAGCAGTTCTTC
>many|15|TRBJ2-3|-|TRBV3-1
CASSRLAGSTDTQYF
TGTGCCAGCAGCCGGTTGGCGGGGAGCACAGATACGCAGTATTTT
>many|11|TRBJ2-1|-|TRBV2
CASRAYNEQFF
TGTGCCAGCAGGGCTTACAATGAGCAGTTCTTC
>-|14|TRBJ2-1|-|TRBV5-1
CASSGLGGLNEQFF
TGCGCCAGCAGCGGTTTGGGGGGCCTCAATGAGCAGTTCTTC
>few|15|TRBJ2-1|-|TRBV5-1
CASSLEFGQVSEQFF
TGCGCCAGCAGCTTGGAGTTTGGCCAAGTTAGTGAGCAGTTCTTC
>-|14|TRBJ1-2|-|TRBV20-1
CSASERGFSYGYTF
TGCAGTGCTAGCGAAAGGGGATTTTCCTATGGCTACACCTTC
>-|17|TRBJ2-6|-|TRBV6-5
CASSYAGTTSGANVLTF
TGTGCCAGCAGTTACGCCGGGACCACCTCTGGGGCCAACGTCCTGACTTTC
>few|13|TRBJ2-1|-|TRBV2
CATLGRGYNEQFF
TGTGCTACCTTGGGGCGGGGTTACAATGAGCAGTTCTTC